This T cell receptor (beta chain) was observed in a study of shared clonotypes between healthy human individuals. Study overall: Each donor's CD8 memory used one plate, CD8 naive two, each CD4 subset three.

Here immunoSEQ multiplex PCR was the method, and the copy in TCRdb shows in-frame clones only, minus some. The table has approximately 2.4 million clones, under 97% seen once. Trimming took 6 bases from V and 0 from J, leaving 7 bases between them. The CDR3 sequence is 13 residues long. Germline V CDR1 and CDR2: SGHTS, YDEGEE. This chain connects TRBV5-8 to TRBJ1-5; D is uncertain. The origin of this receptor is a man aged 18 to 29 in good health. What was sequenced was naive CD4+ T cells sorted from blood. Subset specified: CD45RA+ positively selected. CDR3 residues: CASNRYSNQPQHF. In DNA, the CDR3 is TGTGCCAGCAACCGCTATAGCAATCAGCCCCAGCATTTT.